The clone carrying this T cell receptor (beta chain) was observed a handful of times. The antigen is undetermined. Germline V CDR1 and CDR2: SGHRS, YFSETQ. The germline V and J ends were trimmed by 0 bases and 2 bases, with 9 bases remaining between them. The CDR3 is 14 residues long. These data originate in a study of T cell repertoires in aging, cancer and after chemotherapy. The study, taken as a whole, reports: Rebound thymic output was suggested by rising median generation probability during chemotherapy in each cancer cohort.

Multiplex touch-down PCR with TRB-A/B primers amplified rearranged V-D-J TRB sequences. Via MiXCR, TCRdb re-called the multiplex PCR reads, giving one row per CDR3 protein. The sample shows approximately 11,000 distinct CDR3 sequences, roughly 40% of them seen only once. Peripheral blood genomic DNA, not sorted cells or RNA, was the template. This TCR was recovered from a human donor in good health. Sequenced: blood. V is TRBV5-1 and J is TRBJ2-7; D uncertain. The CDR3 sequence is CASSLDGQPYEQYF. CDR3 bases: TGCGCCAGCAGCTTGGACGGCCAACCCTACGAGCAGTACTTC.